This record looks at one TCR beta chain sequence and its context. The entry originates in a study of blood T cell repertoires in COVID-19. Repertoires were generated with immunoSEQ multiplex PCR, while TCRdb's copy carries only in-frame clones and drops some. This sample carries 30,000 to 35,000 clones, less than 80% of them seen once, and the ten largest clones take 30% to 40%. The germline V and J ends were trimmed by 3 bases and 1 base, with 13 bases remaining between them. Germline V CDR1 and CDR2: SEHNR, FQNEAQ (reference sequence). The length of the CDR3 is 16 residues. The specimen sequenced was peripheral blood. The origin of this receptor is a man at least 80 years old with acute or convalescent COVID-19. The chain joins TRBV7-9 to TRBJ2-1; D perhaps matches TRBD2 (6 bases). Here the CDR3 reads CASSLYPRGSYNEQFF. CDR3 DNA sequence: TGTGCCAGCAGCTTGTACCCCCGGGGGTCCTACAATGAGCAGTTCTTC.